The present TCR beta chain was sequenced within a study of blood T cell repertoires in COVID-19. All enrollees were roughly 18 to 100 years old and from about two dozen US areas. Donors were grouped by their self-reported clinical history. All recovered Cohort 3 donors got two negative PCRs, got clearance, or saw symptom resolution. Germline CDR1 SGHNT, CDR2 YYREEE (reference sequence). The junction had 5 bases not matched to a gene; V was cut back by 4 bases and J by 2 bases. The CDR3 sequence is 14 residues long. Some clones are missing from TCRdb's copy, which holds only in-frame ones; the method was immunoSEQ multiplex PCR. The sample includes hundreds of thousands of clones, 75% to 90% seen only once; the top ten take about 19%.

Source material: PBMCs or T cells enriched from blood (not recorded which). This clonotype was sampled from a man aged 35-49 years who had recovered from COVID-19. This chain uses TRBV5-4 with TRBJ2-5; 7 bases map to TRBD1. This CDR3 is CASSGGTVQETQYF. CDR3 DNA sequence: TGTGCCAGCAGCGGTGGGACAGTACAAGAGACCCAGTACTTC.